These 5 T cell receptor beta chains came from one sample sequenced in a study of early T cells in non-severe SARS-CoV-2 infection. MiXCR, applied by TCRdb to the 5' RACE reads, yields one record per CDR3 protein. The repertoire holds tens of thousands of distinct CDR3 sequences, with more than 10% as singletons. Sequencing used whole blood, obtained at baseline. All receptors come from an adult who was a healthcare worker with PCR-confirmed SARS-CoV-2 infection or an uninfected control (not recorded which). The donor label of this sample is uncertain.

This clonotype was seen a handful of times. The rearrangement joins TRBV19 to TRBJ1-2, with unresolved D. CDR3 length equals 14 residues. The V gene's germline CDR1 is LNHDA and CDR2 SQIVND (reference sequence). The V and J ends lost 3 bases and 12 bases respectively, with 20 bases between them. The CDR3 loop is CASSISYGSGSHTF. The DNA of the CDR3 is TGTGCCAGTAGTATCTCATACGGATCAGGATCCCACACCTTC.

This clonotype has a handful of counts. J is TRBJ2-3 and V is TRBV12-3 or TRBV12-4, with 7 bases lining up with TRBD1. The V segment lost 3 bases and the J segment 2 bases; nucleotides outside the gene matches: 8. CDR3 size: 16 residues. The CDR3, as DNA: TGTGCCAGCAGTTTTTCGGGGACAGTAAACACAGATACGCAGTATTTT. This codes for CASSFSGTVNTDTQYF.

J is TRBJ2-7 and V is TRBV13; TRBD1 or TRBD2 may be the D gene (5 bases each). CDR3 size: 13 residues. V was trimmed by 5 bases and J by 1 base, leaving 9 bases between them. Germline-derived CDR1 and CDR2 are PRHDT and FYEKMQ (reference sequence). The CDR3 protein is CASSQGRSYEQYV. CDR3 DNA sequence: TGTGCCAGCAGCCAGGGACGGTCCTACGAGCAGTACGTC.

The chain uses TRBV7-8 and TRBJ1-5; 9 nucleotides agree with TRBD1. The CDR3 spans 16 residues. Germline CDR1 and CDR2: SGHVS and FQNEAQ. Germline trimming cut 6 bases from V and 1 base from J; bases unmatched to any gene: 7. CDR3 sequence (DNA): TGTGCCAGCAGTTTCACAGGGGGCAGGAGCAATCAGCCCCAGCATTTT. Protein product: CASSFTGGRSNQPQHF. Variable domain in full (rest from reference TRBV7-8 and TRBJ1-5): GAGVSQSPRYKVAKRGQDVALRCDPISGHVSLFWYQQALGQGPEFLTYFQNEAQLDKSGLPSDRFFAERPEGSVSTLKIQRTQQEDSAVYLCASSFTGGRSNQPQHFGDGTRLSIL.

The chain is built from TRBV2 and TRBJ2-5; D is unresolved. V shed 1 base and J shed 2 bases, with 2 bases lying between them. This CDR3 contains 12 residues. Germline CDR1 and CDR2: SNHLY and FYNNEI. In DNA form, the CDR3 reads TGTGCCAGCAGTGAAGGACAAGAGACCCAGTACTTC. Its translation is CASSEGQETQYF. Full variable domain (outside the CDR3, taken from reference TRBV2 and TRBJ2-5): EPEVTQTPSHQVTQMGQEVILRCVPISNHLYFYWYRQILGQKVEFLVSFYNNEISEKSEIFDDQFSVERPDGSNFTLKIRSTKLEDSAMYFCASSEGQETQYFGPGTRLLVL.